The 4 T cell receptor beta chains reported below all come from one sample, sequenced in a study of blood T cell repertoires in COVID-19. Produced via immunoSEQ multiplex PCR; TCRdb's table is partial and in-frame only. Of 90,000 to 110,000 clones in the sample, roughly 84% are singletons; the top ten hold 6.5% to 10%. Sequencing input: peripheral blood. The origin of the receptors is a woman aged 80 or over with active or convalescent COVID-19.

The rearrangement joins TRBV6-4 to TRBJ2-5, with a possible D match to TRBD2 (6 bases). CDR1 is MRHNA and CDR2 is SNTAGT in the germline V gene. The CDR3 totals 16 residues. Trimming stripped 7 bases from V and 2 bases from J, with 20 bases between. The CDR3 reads CASKGRRESGQETQYF. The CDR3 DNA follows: TGTGCCAGCAAGGGTCGACGGGAGTCAGGGCAAGAGACCCAGTACTTC.

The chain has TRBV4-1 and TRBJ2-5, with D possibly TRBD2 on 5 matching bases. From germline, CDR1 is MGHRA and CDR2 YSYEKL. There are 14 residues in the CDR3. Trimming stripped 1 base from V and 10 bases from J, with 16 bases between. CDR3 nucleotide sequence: TGCGCCAGCAGCCAAGGGTCCGGGGTCGAGGGCCAGTACTTC. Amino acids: CASSQGSGVEGQYF.

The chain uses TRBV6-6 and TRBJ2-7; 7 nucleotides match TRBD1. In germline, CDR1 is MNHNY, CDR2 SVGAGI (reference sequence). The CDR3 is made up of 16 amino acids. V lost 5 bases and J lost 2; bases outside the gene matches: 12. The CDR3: CASSRPSGTAPYEQYF. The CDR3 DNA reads TGTGCCAGCAGTCGGCCATCTGGGACAGCCCCCTACGAGCAGTACTTC.

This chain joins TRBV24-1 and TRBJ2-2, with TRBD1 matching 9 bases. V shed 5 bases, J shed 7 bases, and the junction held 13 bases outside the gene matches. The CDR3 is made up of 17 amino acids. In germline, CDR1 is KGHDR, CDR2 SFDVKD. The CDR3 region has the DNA TGTGCCACCAGTGGGAACAAACAGGGGGCGAAGATCGGGGAGCTGTTTTTT. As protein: CATSGNKQGAKIGELFF.